The 6 T cell receptor beta chains reported below all come from one sample, sequenced in a study of sequential checkpoint blockade in melanoma. As for treatment: randomized to nivolumab then ipilimumab (arm A) or the reverse (arm B). The protocol was immunoSEQ multiplex PCR, while the TCRdb copy is restricted to in-frame clones and leaves out a portion. The sample lists about 2,500 clones, 25% to 30% occurring once. Sequences were derived from tumor tissue (inferred from file names), sampled from a patient given nivolumab and ipilimumab in sequence. The receptor source for this set is a human donor with melanoma.

The rearrangement links TRBV29-1 to TRBJ1-1, with D tentatively TRBD1 (5 bases). The length of the CDR3 is 14 residues. CDR1 SQVTM and CDR2 ANQGSEA come from the germline V gene. Trimming pared 7 bases from V and 4 bases from J, leaving 19 bases between. CDR3: CSGAPGLVGTEAFF. CDR3 bases: TGCAGCGGAGCCCCAGGGCTCGTAGGCACTGAAGCTTTCTTT.

The chain joins TRBV6-8 to TRBJ2-7, with D perhaps matching TRBD2 (5 bases). The CDR3 covers 13 residues. V gave up 8 bases and J gave up 6 bases, with 17 bases separating them. Germline V gives CDR1 MNHGY, CDR2 SAAAGT. CDR3 loop: CASVYEGLGEQYF. In nucleotides, the CDR3 is TGTGCCAGCGTGTATGAGGGCCTGGGCGAGCAGTACTTC.

The chain couples TRBV6-1 to TRBJ1-6; a possible D gene is TRBD1 (5 bases). The CDR3 runs to 14 residues. V lost 1 base and J lost 9, with 10 bases in between. Germline V lookup: CDR1 MNHNS, CDR2 SASEGT. CDR3 residues: CASSEEGQSSPLHF. In DNA, the CDR3 is TGTGCCAGCAGTGAAGAAGGACAATCTTCACCCCTCCACTTT.

This clone rates as medium-sized. J is TRBJ1-4 and V is TRBV4-1; D unclear. Germline values: CDR1 MGHRA, CDR2 YSYEKL. The CDR3 is made up of 14 amino acids. The germline V and J ends were trimmed by 6 bases and 0 bases, with 8 bases remaining between them. The CDR3 here is CASSRTPTNEKLFF. CDR3 nucleotide sequence: TGCGCCAGCAGTCGGACGCCAACTAATGAAAAACTGTTTTTT.

Points on this clone: A read error may produce the germline difference seen at one junction end. V and J are TRBV6-8 and TRBJ1-3; 10 nucleotides match TRBD1. This CDR3 has 16 amino acids. The germline gives CDR1 MNHGY, CDR2 SAAAGT. CDR3 coding DNA: TGTGCCATCAGTGTCGGACAGGGGGACTCTGGAAACACCATATATTTT. Residues: CAISVGQGDSGNTIYF.

This clone was counted at least ten times. This rearrangement joins TRBV11-3 to TRBJ2-6; unclear D gene. There are 15 residues in the CDR3. Germline assignment: CDR1 SGHNT and CDR2 YENEEA. Trimming removed 2 bases from V and 0 bases from J, with 5 bases in between. The CDR3 sequence: CASSLPISGANVLTF. The CDR3, as DNA: TGTGCCAGCAGCTTACCCATCTCTGGGGCCAACGTCCTGACTTTC.